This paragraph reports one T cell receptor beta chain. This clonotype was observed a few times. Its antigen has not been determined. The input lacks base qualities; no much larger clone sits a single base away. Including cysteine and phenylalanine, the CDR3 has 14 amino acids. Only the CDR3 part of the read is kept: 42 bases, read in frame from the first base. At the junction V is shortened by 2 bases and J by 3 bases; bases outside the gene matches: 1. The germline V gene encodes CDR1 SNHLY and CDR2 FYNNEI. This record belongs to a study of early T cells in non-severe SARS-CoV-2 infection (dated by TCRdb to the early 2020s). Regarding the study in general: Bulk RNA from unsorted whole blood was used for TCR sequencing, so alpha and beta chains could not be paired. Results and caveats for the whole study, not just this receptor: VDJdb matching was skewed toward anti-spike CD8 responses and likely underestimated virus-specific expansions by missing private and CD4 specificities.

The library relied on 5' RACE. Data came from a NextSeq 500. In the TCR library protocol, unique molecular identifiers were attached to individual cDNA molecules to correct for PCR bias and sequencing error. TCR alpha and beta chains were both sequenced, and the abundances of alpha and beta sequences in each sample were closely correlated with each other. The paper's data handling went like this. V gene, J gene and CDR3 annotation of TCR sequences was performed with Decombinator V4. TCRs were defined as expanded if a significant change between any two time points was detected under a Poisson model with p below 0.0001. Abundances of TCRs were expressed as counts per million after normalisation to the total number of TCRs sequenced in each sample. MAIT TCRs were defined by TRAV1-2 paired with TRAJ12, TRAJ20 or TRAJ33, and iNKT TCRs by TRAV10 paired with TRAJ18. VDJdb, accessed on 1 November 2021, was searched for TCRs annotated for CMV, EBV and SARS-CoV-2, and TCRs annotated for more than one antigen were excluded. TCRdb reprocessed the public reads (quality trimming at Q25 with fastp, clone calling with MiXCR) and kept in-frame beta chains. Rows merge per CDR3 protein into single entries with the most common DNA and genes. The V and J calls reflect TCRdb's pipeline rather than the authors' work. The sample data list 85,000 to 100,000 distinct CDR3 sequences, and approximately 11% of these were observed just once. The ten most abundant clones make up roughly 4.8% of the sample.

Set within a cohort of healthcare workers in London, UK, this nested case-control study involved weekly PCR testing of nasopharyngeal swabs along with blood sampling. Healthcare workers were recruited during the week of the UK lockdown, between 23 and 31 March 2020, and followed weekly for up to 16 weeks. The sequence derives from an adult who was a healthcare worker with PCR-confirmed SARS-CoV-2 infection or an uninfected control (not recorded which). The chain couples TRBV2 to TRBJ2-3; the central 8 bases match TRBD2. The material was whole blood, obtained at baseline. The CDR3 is CASSETSGTDTQYF. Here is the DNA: TGTGCCAGCAGTGAAACTAGCGGTACAGATACGCAGTATTTT.